This TCR beta chain originates from a study of blood T cell repertoires in COVID-19. Some clones are missing from TCRdb's copy, which holds only in-frame ones; the method was immunoSEQ multiplex PCR. The sample shows about 310,000 clones, under 90% of them seen only once. V was trimmed by 6 bases and J by 0 bases, leaving 12 bases between them. Looked up from germline, CDR1 is MNHEY and CDR2 is SVGAGI. This CDR3 is built from 15 residues. This clone was counted once. This receptor was taken from a woman under 40 with COVID-19, enrolled during active disease. The chain uses TRBV6-5 and TRBJ1-5; D ambiguous. Sequencing used peripheral blood. The CDR3 DNA is TGTGCCAGCAGCAACGGTCTTTTTAGCAATCAGCCCCAGCATTTT. Translating gives CASSNGLFSNQPQHF.